The present entry profiles one T cell receptor beta chain with its context. Sequencing used immunoSEQ multiplex PCR; TCRdb keeps in-frame clones, though not all of them. This table holds roughly 59,000 clones, 90% to 95% found once. The data stem from a study of T cell changes during pregnancy in multiple sclerosis. CDR1 MNHEY and CDR2 SMNVEV come from the germline V gene (reference sequence). The trim removed 6 bases at V and 8 bases at J, leaving 8 bases unmatched. CDR3 length: 13 amino acids. The chain is built from TRBV27 and TRBJ1-2; 8 bases are a match to TRBD1. The sequences come from CD8+ T cells from peripheral blood mononuclear cells, collected in the second trimester of pregnancy. The clonotype was recovered from a female donor with multiple sclerosis, enrolled in a pregnancy study. CDR3 DNA sequence: TGTGCCAGCAGCCCAGGGGGCGCGAGAGGCTACACCTTC. Its protein is CASSPGGARGYTF.